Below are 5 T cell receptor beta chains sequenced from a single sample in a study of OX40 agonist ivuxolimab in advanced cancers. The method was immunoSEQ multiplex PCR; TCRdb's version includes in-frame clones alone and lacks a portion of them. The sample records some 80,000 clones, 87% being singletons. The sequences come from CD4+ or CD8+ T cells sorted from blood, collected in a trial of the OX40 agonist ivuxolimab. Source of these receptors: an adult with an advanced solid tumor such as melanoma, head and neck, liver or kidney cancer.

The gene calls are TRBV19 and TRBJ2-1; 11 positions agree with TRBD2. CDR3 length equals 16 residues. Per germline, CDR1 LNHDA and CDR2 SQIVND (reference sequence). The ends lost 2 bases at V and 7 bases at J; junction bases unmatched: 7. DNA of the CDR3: TGTGCCAGTAGTATACAGCTAGCGGGAGGTCGAAATGAGCAGTTCTTC. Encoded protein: CASSIQLAGGRNEQFF.

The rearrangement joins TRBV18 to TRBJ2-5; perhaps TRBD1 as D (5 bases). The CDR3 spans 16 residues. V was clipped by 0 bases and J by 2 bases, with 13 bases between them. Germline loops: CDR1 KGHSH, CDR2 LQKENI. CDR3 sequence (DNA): TGTGCCAGCTCACCACCGGGGCTAGGTTTACAAGAGACCCAGTACTTC. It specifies CASSPPGLGLQETQYF. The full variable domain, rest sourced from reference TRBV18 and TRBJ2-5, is NAGVMQNPRHLVRRRGQEARLRCSPMKGHSHVYWYRQLPEEGLKFMVYLQKENIIDESGMPKERFSAEFPKEGPSILRIQQVVRGDSAAYFCASSPPGLGLQETQYFGPGTRLLVL.

This CDR3 is CATTQGALSGNTIYF. The DNA for the CDR3 is TGTGCCACTACCCAGGGGGCGCTTTCTGGAAACACCATATATTTT. The chain is built from TRBV19 and TRBJ1-3; 8 bases are shared with TRBD1. Losses at the gene ends were 10 bases for V and 1 base for J; bases not matched to a gene: 9. The CDR3 sequence is 15 residues long. Per the germline V gene, CDR1 is LNHDA and CDR2 is SQIVND (reference sequence).

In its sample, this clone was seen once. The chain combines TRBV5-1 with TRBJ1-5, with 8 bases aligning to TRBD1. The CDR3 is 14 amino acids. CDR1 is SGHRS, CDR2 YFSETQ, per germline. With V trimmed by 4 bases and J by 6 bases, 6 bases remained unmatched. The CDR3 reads CASSPGGGGQPQHF. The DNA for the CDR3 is TGCGCCAGCAGCCCAGGGGGCGGGGGTCAGCCCCAGCATTTT. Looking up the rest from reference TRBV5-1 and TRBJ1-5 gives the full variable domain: KAGVTQTPRYLIKTRGQQVTLSCSPISGHRSVSWYQQTPGQGLQFLFEYFSETQRNKGNFPGRFSGRQFSNSRSEMNVSTLELGDSALYLCASSPGGGGQPQHFGDGTRLSIL.

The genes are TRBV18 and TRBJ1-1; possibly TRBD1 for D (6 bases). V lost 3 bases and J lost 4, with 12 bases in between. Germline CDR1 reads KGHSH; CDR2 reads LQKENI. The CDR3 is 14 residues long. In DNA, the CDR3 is TGTGCCAGCTCACCGCAGGGGAGGATCACTGAAGCTTTCTTT. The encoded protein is CASSPQGRITEAFF.